The following is a TCR beta chain sequence with its context. Its matching antigen is unknown. This entry comes from a study of T-cell memory formation after mild COVID-19. The germline V gene encodes CDR1 SNHLY and CDR2 FYNNEI. There are 15 residues in the CDR3. V shed 7 bases and J shed 4 bases, with 20 bases lying between them. Via MiXCR, TCRdb re-called the 5' RACE reads, giving one row per CDR3 protein. This sample has about 430,000 distinct CDR3 sequences; roughly a quarter occur once, and the top ten carry around 8.7%. General observations from the study: Among contracting clones, CD4+ were mainly CM/EM and CD8+ enriched in EMRA.

This TCR derives from an adult woman who had mild COVID-19 (a few samples of this study predate the infection). Cell type and time point are not known. The specimen sequenced was PBMCs or a T cell subset sorted from them (not recorded which). The V and J genes are TRBV2 and TRBJ2-7; TRBD1 might be the D (5 bases). CDR3 sequence: CASNSDTPPDYEQYF. As DNA, the CDR3 is TGTGCCAGCAATTCGGACACCCCGCCAGATTACGAGCAGTACTTC.